This is a list of T cell receptor beta chains from one sample in a study of blood T cell repertoires in COVID-19. The table came from immunoSEQ multiplex PCR; TCRdb's copy has only in-frame clones and leaves some out. The sample yields approximately 150,000 clones, 88% seen once. Sequencing was done on a sample of peripheral blood. The receptors come from a human donor in a cohort sampled during active COVID-19. Each CDR3 is given with its conserved first and last residue. D genes are given only for firm matches.

V gene: TRBV10-3; D gene: TRBD1; J gene: TRBJ2-7; CDR3 DNA: TGTGCCATCAGTGAGAGGGACAGAAGCTCCTACGAGCAGTACTTC; CDR3 protein: CAISERDRSSYEQYF
V gene: TRBV6-5; D gene: .; J gene: TRBJ2-1; CDR3 DNA: TGTGCCAGCAATACTGGGGGCCTTTACTACAATGAGCAGTTCTTC; CDR3 protein: CASNTGGLYYNEQFF
V gene: TRBV7-3; D gene: TRBD1; J gene: TRBJ2-3; CDR3 DNA: TGTGCCAGCAGCTTCACAGGGGGTCCAGATACGCAGTATTTT; CDR3 protein: CASSFTGGPDTQYF
V gene: TRBV29-1; D gene: TRBD1; J gene: TRBJ2-3; CDR3 DNA: TGCAGCGTTCCAGGGGGCGCAGATACGCAGTATTTT; CDR3 protein: CSVPGGADTQYF
V gene: TRBV7-2; D gene: .; J gene: TRBJ1-2; CDR3 DNA: TGTGCCAGCAGCTTAGATCCTGGGCGTTTTGGCTACACCTTC; CDR3 protein: CASSLDPGRFGYTF
V gene: TRBV19; D gene: TRBD1; J gene: TRBJ1-6; CDR3 DNA: TGTGCCAGTAGGGCGGACAGGGGGTATAATTCACCCCTCCACTTT; CDR3 protein: CASRADRGYNSPLHF
V gene: TRBV5-4; D gene: .; J gene: TRBJ2-1; CDR3 DNA: TGTGCCAGCAGCGCGGCGGGGCGGGATGAGCAGTTCTTC; CDR3 protein: CASSAAGRDEQFF
V gene: TRBV5-6; D gene: .; J gene: TRBJ2-3; CDR3 DNA: TGTGCCAGCAGCTTTAAAGATACGCAGTATTTT; CDR3 protein: CASSFKDTQYF
V gene: TRBV7-2; D gene: .; J gene: TRBJ2-1; CDR3 DNA: TGTGCCAGCAGCTTAGGGGGACTCCACTACAATGAGCAGTTCTTC; CDR3 protein: CASSLGGLHYNEQFF
V gene: TRBV27; D gene: .; J gene: TRBJ2-2; CDR3 DNA: TGTGCCAGCAGTTTTGAAAGGGGCCCCGGGGAGCTGTTTTTT; CDR3 protein: CASSFERGPGELFF